This T cell receptor (beta chain) stems from a study of blood T cell repertoires in COVID-19 (dated by TCRdb to the early 2020s). General notes on the study: Collaborator samples came from the United States, Italy and Spain and covered acute and convalescent phases of COVID-19. The sample metadata nearly always contained a de-identified subject ID, COVID-19 status, age in years and sex. The repertoires were made available in a free public database intended to serve as a resource for research on the immune response to SARS-CoV-2. HLA class I and class II types, where available, came from metadata supplied by the sample provider rather than from assay-based typing. Samples were obtained from the ongoing ImmuneRACE study (first 160 participants) and from approximately 1,200 subjects provided by 6 global collaborators. The prospective study material was composed of cDNA or gDNA derived from T cells, B-cell-depleted T cells, or PBMCs. The dataset comprised deeply sampled blood TCRbeta repertoires from subjects exposed to, actively infected with, or recovered from COVID-19.

The paper's findings and limits, for the study overall: The quantity of clinical and demographic metadata differed by source and by participant and was supplied without curation.

Each collaborating institution followed its own protocols to collect whole blood in K2EDTA tubes. For TCRbeta analysis, collaborator samples were shipped as frozen whole blood, as isolated PBMCs, or as DNA extracted from either sample type. TCRbeta CDR3 regions were amplified from genomic DNA using the immunoSEQ Assay, a bias-controlled multiplex PCR. The authors' analysis ran thus. The number of nucleated cells in each sample was estimated by amplification of reference gene primers within the assay. To quantify the absolute abundance of each unique TCRbeta CDR3 rearrangement, sequence reads were collapsed and filtered. For each sample, productive Simpson clonality was calculated as the square root of Simpson's diversity index over productive rearrangements. Drawn from immuneACCESS, this table holds only the in-frame rearrangements with V and J called that TCRdb kept. Clones are partly lost; checked studies trace under half to an unresolved V gene and leave the rest unexplained. V and J calls and clone size are given by that table; D and trimming were obtained from the DNA. Recorded for this sample are 100,000 or so clones; roughly 92% of them occurred a single time. More than 0.85% of the sample goes to the ten largest clones.

Details on this clone: Its antigen is unknown. No quality values exist for individual bases; no much larger clone is one base distant.

CDR1 and CDR2 are read off the germline V gene as MGHRA and YSYEKL. The V end loses 1 base and the J end loses 1 base, and a stretch of 6 bases separates them. The cysteine opens and the phenylalanine closes a CDR3 of 14 amino acids. Only the CDR3 part of the read is kept: 42 bases, read in frame from the first base. This clonotype was sampled from a man in his 60s with acute or convalescent COVID-19. Rearrangement joined TRBV4-1 to TRBJ2-3; TRBD2 is a weak D gene call, 6 bases matching. Sequencing used peripheral blood. The CDR3 region reads CASSQGEGTDTQYF. The bases read TGCGCCAGCAGCCAAGGGGAGGGCACAGATACGCAGTATTTT.